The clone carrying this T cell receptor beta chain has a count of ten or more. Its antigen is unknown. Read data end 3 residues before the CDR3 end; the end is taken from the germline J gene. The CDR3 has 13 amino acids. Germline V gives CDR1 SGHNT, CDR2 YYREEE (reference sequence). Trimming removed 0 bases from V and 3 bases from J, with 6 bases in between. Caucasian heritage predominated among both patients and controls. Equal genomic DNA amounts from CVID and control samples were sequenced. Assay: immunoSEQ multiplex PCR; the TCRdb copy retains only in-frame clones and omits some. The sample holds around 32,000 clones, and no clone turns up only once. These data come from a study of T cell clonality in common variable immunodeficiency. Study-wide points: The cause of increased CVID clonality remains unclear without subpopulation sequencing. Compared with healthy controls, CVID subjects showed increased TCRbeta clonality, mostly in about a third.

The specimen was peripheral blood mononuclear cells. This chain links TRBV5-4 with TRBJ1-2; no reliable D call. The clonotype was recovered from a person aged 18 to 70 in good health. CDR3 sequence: CASSLDSHYGYTF. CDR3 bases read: TGTGCCAGCAGCTTGGACAGCCACTATGGC.